What follows are 23 T cell receptor beta chains derived from one specimen sequenced in a study of blood T cell repertoires in COVID-19. Assay: immunoSEQ multiplex PCR; the TCRdb copy retains only in-frame clones and omits some. The data show roughly 250,000 clones, around nine tenths seen once. Sequenced sample: peripheral blood. The receptors come from a woman aged 40 to 50 who had recovered from COVID-19.

The genes are TRBV6-2 or TRBV6-3 and TRBJ2-2; no definite D call. Germline V gene lookup returns CDR1 MNHEY and CDR2 SVGEGT. The CDR3 consists of 16 residues. V shed 6 bases and J shed 4 bases, with 18 bases lying between them. CDR3 in DNA: TGTGCCAGCAGCCCAAATTCTGTGTCGGGCACCGGGGAGCTGTTTTTT. Translating it yields CASSPNSVSGTGELFF.

This sequence joins TRBV4-2 and TRBJ2-1; 8 nucleotides match TRBD2. Germline values: CDR1 LGHNA, CDR2 YNFKEQ. V trimming: 0 bases; J trimming: 10 bases; junction bases outside the gene matches: 14. The CDR3 covers 17 residues. For the CDR3, the DNA is TGTGCCAGCAGCCAAGATACGGCGGGGGGATTACAATGGGAGCAGTTCTTC. It codes for CASSQDTAGGLQWEQFF.

This chain links TRBV6-6 with TRBJ2-7, with 8 nucleotides matching TRBD1. Germline lookup yields CDR1 MNHNY and CDR2 SVGAGI (reference sequence). The CDR3 covers 14 residues. Trimming removed 2 bases from V and 3 bases from J; junction bases left unmatched: 3. In nucleotides, the CDR3 is TGTGCCAGCAGTTACCGGGACAGGCACTACGAGCAGTACTTC. Amino acids: CASSYRDRHYEQYF.

Here the CDR3 reads CASSSISTYEQYF. In DNA form, the CDR3 reads TGTGCCAGCAGCTCCATCAGTACCTACGAGCAGTACTTC. The chain recombines TRBV11-2 with TRBJ2-7, with D hard to call. The length of the CDR3 is 13 residues. The germline V gene has CDR1 SGHAT and CDR2 FQNNGV. Trimming shortened V by 4 bases and J by 2 bases, and 9 bases separated the two germline ends.

The chain combines TRBV7-6 with TRBJ2-3, with 12 nucleotides matching TRBD2. The CDR3 consists of 16 residues. V trimming: 2 bases; J trimming: 4 bases; junction bases outside the gene matches: 4. Germline lookup yields CDR1 SGHVS and CDR2 FNYEAQ. DNA of the CDR3: TGTGCCAGCAGCTTAATACTAGCGGGAGGTTCAGATACGCAGTATTTT. Its translation is CASSLILAGGSDTQYF.

For this clone: The sample carries other DNA sequences with the same CDR3. The chain has TRBV7-9 and TRBJ1-4, with 9 bases that match TRBD1. Unmatched junction bases numbered 5, after V lost 5 bases and J lost 7 bases. The CDR3 contains 14 residues. Germline lookup yields CDR1 SEHNR and CDR2 FQNEAQ (reference sequence). The CDR3 spells CASSLQGAGEKLFF. The CDR3 bases are TGTGCCAGCAGCCTACAGGGGGCCGGTGAAAAACTGTTTTTT. The full variable domain, with the rest looked up from reference TRBV7-9 and TRBJ1-4, is DTGVSQNPRHKITKRGQNVTFRCDPISEHNRLYWYRQTLGQGPEFLTYFQNEAQLEKSRLLSDRFSAERPKGSFSTLEIQRTEQGDSAMYLCASSLQGAGEKLFFGSGTQLSVL.

The chain uses TRBV6-5 and TRBJ1-5; D gene ambiguous. Germline CDR1 MNHEY, CDR2 SVGAGI. Trimming cost V 4 bases and J 2 bases, with 12 bases left between them. This CDR3 has 15 residues. The CDR3 DNA reads TGTGCCAGCAGTTGGACGCTGCGGGGCAATCAGCCCCAGCATTTT. Amino acids: CASSWTLRGNQPQHF.

The gene calls are TRBV9 and TRBJ1-2, with a tentative D call TRBD1 (6 bases). The CDR3 has 15 residues. Trimming removed 3 bases from V and 2 bases from J, with 14 bases in between. In germline, CDR1 is SGDLS, CDR2 YYNGEE. The CDR3 loop is CASSAWDTVNYGYTF. The CDR3 nucleotides are TGTGCCAGCAGCGCCTGGGACACGGTGAACTATGGCTACACCTTC. Drawing the rest from reference TRBV9 and TRBJ1-2, the complete variable domain is DSGVTQTPKHLITATGQRVTLRCSPRSGDLSVYWYQQSLDQGLQFLIQYYNGEERAKGNILERFSAQQFPDLHSELNLSSLELGDSALYFCASSAWDTVNYGYTFGSGTRLTVV.

The chain has TRBV15 and TRBJ2-5; 11 bases align to TRBD1. There are 15 residues in the CDR3. Germline CDR1 reads LNHNV; CDR2 reads YYDKDF (reference sequence). The junction had 6 bases not matched to a gene; V was cut back by 4 bases and J by 5 bases. The CDR3 protein is CATSTRDRGGETQYF. The CDR3 DNA is TGTGCCACCAGCACTCGGGACAGGGGGGGGGAGACCCAGTACTTC.

The chain has TRBV30 and TRBJ1-4, with D uncertain. Trimming shortened V by 0 bases and J by 8 bases, and 16 bases separated the two germline ends. Germline loops: CDR1 GTSNPN, CDR2 SVGIG (reference sequence). The CDR3 spans 15 residues. CDR3 sequence (DNA): TGTGCCTGGAGTGTACTACGAGGGTTAAAGGAAAAACTGTTTTTT. It translates to CAWSVLRGLKEKLFF. The complete variable domain, with remaining parts taken from reference TRBV30 and TRBJ1-4, reads SQTIHQWPATLVQPVGSPLSLECTVEGTSNPNLYWYRQAAGRGLQLLFYSVGIGQISSEVPQNLSASRPQDRQFILSSKKLLLSDSGFYLCAWSVLRGLKEKLFFGSGTQLSVL.

This chain uses TRBV4-1 with TRBJ2-1; D may be TRBD1 (5 bases). V was cut by 6 bases and J by 4 bases, with 10 bases left in between. The CDR3 covers 13 residues. CDR1 is MGHRA and CDR2 is YSYEKL in the germline V gene. Here the CDR3 reads CASRATAYNEQFF. DNA of the CDR3: TGCGCCAGCAGGGCGACAGCTTACAATGAGCAGTTCTTC.

The gene calls are TRBV2 and TRBJ2-7, with 7 bases aligning to TRBD1. Germline loops: CDR1 SNHLY, CDR2 FYNNEI. The CDR3 sequence is 13 residues long. V lost 8 bases to trimming and J lost 2 bases; unmatched junction nucleotides: 6. The CDR3 loop reads CASARQGTYEQYF. In nucleotides, the CDR3 is TGTGCCAGCGCCCGACAGGGAACCTACGAGCAGTACTTC.

V is TRBV11-2 and J is TRBJ1-2, with D tentatively TRBD1 (6 bases). Germline values: CDR1 SGHAT, CDR2 FQNNGV. With 5 bases removed from V and 5 bases from J, the gap between germline ends came to 9 bases. This CDR3 contains 12 residues. The chain's CDR3 is CASSRDNYGYTF. The CDR3 DNA reads TGTGCCAGCAGCCGGGACAATTATGGCTACACCTTC.

The chain employs TRBV11-3 and TRBJ2-7, with a weak D call TRBD2 (6 bases). Germline V gives CDR1 SGHNT, CDR2 YENEEA. CDR3 length: 12 residues. V was shortened by 4 bases and J by 6 bases, with 10 bases between the two germline ends. The CDR3 reads CASSSGVREQYF. The CDR3 coding sequence is TGTGCCAGCAGCTCGGGGGTACGCGAGCAGTACTTC.

The chain has TRBV4-3 and TRBJ2-1, with D possibly being TRBD1 (5 bases). The CDR3 is made up of 14 amino acids. The germline V gene has CDR1 LGHNA and CDR2 YSLEER. Trimming pared 0 bases from V and 12 bases from J, leaving 15 bases between. CDR3 in amino acids: CASSQDRQWDVQFF. As DNA, the CDR3 is TGCGCCAGCAGCCAAGACAGACAGTGGGATGTGCAGTTCTTC.

As to this clone: The sample holds other DNA sequences that translate to the same CDR3. The V gene is TRBV7-9, the J gene TRBJ2-7; a weak D match, TRBD1 (6 bases). The length of the CDR3 is 12 residues. Trimming stripped 5 bases from V and 4 bases from J, with 9 bases between. Germline CDR1 reads SEHNR; CDR2 reads FQNEAQ (reference sequence). The CDR3 loop is CASSDTGYEQYF. The CDR3 DNA is TGTGCCAGCAGCGATACAGGGTACGAGCAGTACTTC.

This clone was seen a handful of times. The gene calls are TRBV30 and TRBJ1-3, with D hard to call. The CDR3 has 12 amino acids. Between the trimmed V and J ends, which lost 4 bases and 0 bases, there was a span of 4 bases. Per germline, CDR1 GTSNPN and CDR2 SVGIG (reference sequence). This chain's CDR3 is CAWTVSGNTIYF. Here the CDR3 DNA reads TGTGCCTGGACGGTCTCTGGAAACACCATATATTTT.

This sequence joins TRBV6-2 or TRBV6-3 and TRBJ2-2, with TRBD1 matching over 9 bases. There are 16 residues in the CDR3. With V trimmed by 4 bases and J by 2 bases, 5 bases remained unmatched. Germline loops: CDR1 MNHEY, CDR2 SVGEGT. CDR3 loop: CASSSDRGFNTGELFF. The CDR3 DNA sequence: TGTGCCAGCAGTTCCGACAGGGGGTTCAACACCGGGGAGCTGTTTTTT.

V is TRBV27 and J is TRBJ2-5; 8 bases fit TRBD2. J was trimmed by 6 bases and V by 7 bases; bases with no gene match: 10. CDR1 MNHEY and CDR2 SMNVEV come from the germline V gene (reference sequence). The length of the CDR3 is 14 residues. CDR3 in DNA: TGTGCCAGCAAGGGGCCGGGGGGGCTACAGACCCAGTACTTC. Translated, it gives CASKGPGGLQTQYF.

The J gene is TRBJ1-5, the V gene TRBV6-6; D is unresolved. CDR3 length equals 15 residues. Germline loops: CDR1 MNHNY, CDR2 SVGAGI (reference sequence). Trimming removed 4 bases at V and 4 bases at J, with 14 bases between. The CDR3 coding sequence is TGTGCCAGCAGTTGGGCAGACCTCTCTAATCAGCCCCAGCATTTT. It is translated as CASSWADLSNQPQHF.

V gene TRBV5-8 combines with J gene TRBJ2-4; no clear D gene. The germline V gene encodes CDR1 SGHTS and CDR2 YDEGEE. This CDR3 contains 13 residues. The ends were cut back, 4 bases at V and 9 bases at J, with 14 bases in the middle. In DNA form, the CDR3 reads TGTGCCAGCAGCCCCCAGTTGTATGGCATTCAGTACTTC. Residues: CASSPQLYGIQYF.

The CDR3 region is CASSIGEGWSNQPQHF. The CDR3 coding sequence is TGTGCCAGTAGTATTGGGGAGGGTTGGAGCAATCAGCCCCAGCATTTT. This rearrangement joins TRBV19 to TRBJ1-5; no definite D call. The V and J ends lost 3 bases and 1 base respectively, with 13 bases between them. The CDR3 runs to 16 residues. Germline CDR1 is LNHDA and CDR2 is SQIVND (reference sequence).

The chain uses TRBV3-1 (or the pseudogene TRBV3-2) and TRBJ1-1, with 7 bases lining up with TRBD1. The CDR3 spans 13 residues. Germline V gives CDR1 LGHDT, CDR2 YNNKEL (reference sequence). The trim removed 10 bases at V and 5 bases at J, leaving 10 bases unmatched. The CDR3 nucleotides are TGTGCCACCTGGAACAGGGGAGGAACTGAAGCTTTCTTT. Encoded protein: CATWNRGGTEAFF.